Included here is one T cell receptor (beta chain) sequence, with context. What it binds is not known. These data originate in a study of cytomegalovirus exposure and HLA in healthy donors. About the study: Earlier, approximately 110 million unique TCR beta sequences were recovered from about 200 million T cells by an analysis.

Primers for the PCR totalled 60 Vbeta and 13 Jbeta. TCRdb's copy holds only in-frame clones and misses some; the assay was immunoSEQ multiplex PCR. The sample carries over 100,000 clones, 76% recorded once. Trimming took 5 bases from V and 0 from J; bases not matched to a gene: 2. CDR3 length equals 14 residues. Germline V lookup: CDR1 SGHTA, CDR2 FQGNSA. Study observations and caveats: Reported results showed that the classifier diagnosed cytomegalovirus status with high specificity and sensitivity.

This chain connects TRBV7-2 to TRBJ2-5, with 8 bases matching TRBD2. The sample was PBMCs. This receptor was obtained from a woman in her 50s in good health and CMV-seropositive. The CDR3 region has the DNA TGTGCCAGCAGCAGTAGCGGGAACCAAGAGACCCAGTACTTC. It yields the protein CASSSSGNQETQYF.